This T cell receptor (beta chain) appears in the sequencing data of a study of radiotherapy plus CTLA-4 blockade in lung cancer. Enrolled patients, whose metastatic non-small-cell lung cancer was chemo-refractory, received focal radiation plus CTLA-4 blockade with ipilimumab. Only in-frame clones appear in the TCRdb table, and some are missing; sequencing was by immunoSEQ multiplex PCR. The sample yields about 38,000 clones, about 80% seen once. The receptor was isolated from a human donor with non-small cell lung cancer who had stable disease on radiotherapy plus ipilimumab. The sample in question was peripheral blood, obtained from a patient treated with radiotherapy plus ipilimumab.

In nucleotides, the CDR3 is TGTGCCAGCAGTCCTAGACAGGGGGTGGATTCACCCCTCCACTTT. Translated: CASSPRQGVDSPLHF. V and J are TRBV2 and TRBJ1-6; 9 bases line up with TRBD1. The CDR3 has 15 amino acids. Losses at the gene ends were 5 bases for V and 8 bases for J; bases not matched to a gene: 7. Looked up from germline, CDR1 is SNHLY and CDR2 is FYNNEI. Together with reference TRBV2 and TRBJ1-6, the CDR3 gives the full variable domain: EPEVTQTPSHQVTQMGQEVILRCVPISNHLYFYWYRQILGQKVEFLVSFYNNEISEKSEIFDDQFSVERPDGSNFTLKIRSTKLEDSAMYFCASSPRQGVDSPLHFGNGTRLTVT.